These 31 T cell receptor beta chains originate from one sample sequenced in a study of Tregs in tolerant kidney transplant recipients. Mixed chimerism was transient after nonmyeloablative marrow transplants from related graft donors. Clones were read by immunoSEQ multiplex PCR, and TCRdb kept only the in-frame ones, dropping some. This listing includes around 10,000 clones. The specimen was CD8+ T cells from blood (PBMCs), collected 24 months after the transplant. These receptors originate from a human patient who received a combined kidney and bone marrow transplant. The T cells may partly be graft donor cells.

With respect to this clone: The read stops 3 residues short of the end of the CDR3; the missing end is completed from the germline J gene. V and J are TRBV20-1 and TRBJ1-4; TRBD1 is a possible D gene (5 bases). This CDR3 has 13 amino acids. The V end was cut by 5 bases, the J end by 0 bases, with 7 bases between. The germline V gene encodes CDR1 DFQATT and CDR2 SNEGSKA (reference sequence). This CDR3 is CSAETATNEKLFF. The CDR3 DNA, read in part, is TGCAGTGCTGAGACAGCAACTAATGAAAAA.

About this clone: The CDR3 end falls 3 residues outside the read, so it is completed with the germline J gene. The chain links TRBV20-1 to TRBJ2-5; the match to TRBD1 covers 9 bases. The V and J ends lost 1 base and 5 bases, in that order; junction bases with no gene match: 8. This CDR3 comprises 15 residues. Germline lookup yields CDR1 DFQATT and CDR2 SNEGSKA (reference sequence). Incomplete CDR3 DNA: TGCAGTGCTAGAGGCCCGGGACAGGGAGGCGAGACC. It is translated as CSARGPGQGGET. The complete CDR3 reads CSARGPGQGGETQYF.

As to this clone: The CDR3 end lies 3 residues beyond the end of the read and is filled in from the germline J gene. This chain uses TRBV20-1 with TRBJ2-7; 9 bases fit TRBD1. The germline V gene encodes CDR1 DFQATT and CDR2 SNEGSKA (reference sequence). V lost 5 bases and J lost 5; bases outside the gene matches: 13. The CDR3 contains 15 residues. The CDR3 protein is CSARLGTGFVHEQYF. The CDR3 bases that were read are TGCAGTGCTCGTCTCGGGACAGGGTTTGTGCACGAG.

With regard to this clone: The CDR3 end falls 3 residues outside the read, so it is completed with the germline J gene. This sequence joins TRBV10-2 and TRBJ2-7, with 9 bases that match TRBD2. The V and J ends lost 8 bases and 0 bases, in that order; junction bases with no gene match: 8. The CDR3 covers 15 residues. Germline assignment: CDR1 WSHSY and CDR2 SAAADI. Incomplete CDR3 DNA: TGCGCCAGCTGTCACCTAGCGGGACCCTCCTACGAG. Its protein product is CASCHLAGPSYE. The full-length CDR3 reads as CASCHLAGPSYEQYF.

Comments on this clone: The CDR3 end is not reached by the read, which stops 3 residues before it; the germline J gene fills it in. The rearrangement links TRBV5-4 to TRBJ2-7; the match to TRBD2 covers 10 bases. Germline loops: CDR1 SGHNT, CDR2 YYREEE (reference sequence). V was pared by 2 bases and J by 5 bases, with 4 bases of the junction left unmatched. CDR3 length: 14 amino acids. Incomplete CDR3 DNA: TGTGCCAGCAGCTTCCTAGCGGGAGACCACGAG. Translating it yields CASSFLAGDHE. The full-length CDR3 reads as CASSFLAGDHEQYF.

Regarding this clone: The sequenced fragment ends 3 residues before the CDR3 boundary, so the rest is inferred from the germline J gene. The gene calls are TRBV5-5 and TRBJ2-2; D perhaps matches TRBD1 (5 bases). Per germline, CDR1 SGHKS and CDR2 YYEKEE (reference sequence). The CDR3 loop spans 15 amino acids. V was cut by 1 base and J by 3 bases, with 10 bases left in between. CDR3 DNA, as far as it was read: TGTGCCAGCAGCTTGAGCGACAGCCACACCGGGGAG. Translated: CASSLSDSHTGE. The whole CDR3 protein reads CASSLSDSHTGELFF.

Comment on this clone: The DNA ends 3 residues before the CDR3 does, and the rest of the CDR3 is filled in from the germline J gene. This chain uses TRBV19 with TRBJ2-1, with a possible D match to TRBD1 (5 bases). In germline, CDR1 is LNHDA, CDR2 SQIVND (reference sequence). The CDR3 has 12 amino acids. Trimming cost V 6 bases and J 9 bases, with 12 bases left between them. The covered CDR3 bases are TGTGCCAGTAGCCCAGGGCCCAGTGAG. Its translation: CASSPGPSE. The whole CDR3 protein reads CASSPGPSEQFF.

Of note for this clone: The sequence runs out 3 residues before the end of the CDR3; the remainder is reconstructed from the germline J gene. The gene calls are TRBV5-1 and TRBJ2-7; 7 bases are shared with TRBD1. Germline trimming cut 0 bases from V and 2 bases from J; bases unmatched to any gene: 5. The CDR3 runs to 15 residues. CDR1 SGHRS and CDR2 YFSETQ come from the germline V gene. This chain's CDR3 is CASSLGQGRAYEQYF. CDR3 DNA (partial): TGCGCCAGCAGCTTGGGACAGGGACGGGCCTACGAG.

This clone shows up as medium-sized by frequency. The read halts 3 residues ahead of the CDR3 end, with the missing end drawn from the germline J gene. This chain connects TRBV7-3 to TRBJ2-2; D might be TRBD1 (6 bases). The CDR3 consists of 16 residues. The germline CDR1 and CDR2 sequences are SGHTA and FQGTGA. Trimming stripped 2 bases from V and 4 bases from J, with 14 bases between. CDR3 in amino acids: CASSLGYTGSTGELFF. The part of the CDR3 DNA that was read is TGTGCCAGCAGCTTAGGTTATACAGGGTCCACCGGGGAG.

Comment on this clone: The read is 3 residues too short to cover the CDR3 end, so that end is filled in from the germline J gene. The J gene is TRBJ2-7, the V gene TRBV5-6; D is ambiguous. The V gene's germline CDR1 is SGHDT and CDR2 YYEEEE. The V and J ends lost 0 bases and 5 bases respectively, with 6 bases between them. CDR3 size: 12 residues. The CDR3: CASSLEGDEQYF. The CDR3 bases that were read are TGTGCCAGCAGCTTGGAAGGTGACGAG.

Turning to this clone: The read is 3 residues too short to cover the CDR3 end, so that end is filled in from the germline J gene. V is TRBV2 and J is TRBJ2-1; TRBD1 agrees at 8 bases. CDR3 length equals 17 residues. The germline V gene encodes CDR1 SNHLY and CDR2 FYNNEI. V shed 3 bases, J shed 3 bases, and the junction held 10 bases outside the gene matches. CDR3 bases read: TGTGCCAGCAGTGAGAGTCAGAGAACAGGGGGCTACAATGAG. This codes for CASSESQRTGGYNE. In full, the CDR3 reads CASSESQRTGGYNEQFF. The variable domain in full, with the rest retrieved from reference TRBV2 and TRBJ2-1, is EPEVTQTPSHQVTQMGQEVILRCVPISNHLYFYWYRQILGQKVEFLVSFYNNEISEKSEIFDDQFSVERPDGSNFTLKIRSTKLEDSAMYFCASSESQRTGGYNEQFFGPGTRLTVL.

About this clone itself: Read sequence stops 3 residues before the CDR3 end, and the germline J gene provides the missing end. This chain connects TRBV20-1 to TRBJ1-6; D is uncertain. Trimming removed 3 bases from V and 0 bases from J, with 12 bases in between. The CDR3 covers 16 residues. CDR1 DFQATT and CDR2 SNEGSKA come from the germline V gene (reference sequence). CDR3 residues: CSASQRASSYNSPLHF. The part of the CDR3 DNA that was read is TGCAGTGCTAGTCAGCGTGCGAGCTCCTATAATTCACCC.

Turning to this clone: Coverage ceases 3 residues before the CDR3 finishes, and the germline J gene fills in the end. The chain is built from TRBV19 and TRBJ2-7; D is perhaps TRBD1 (6 bases). Looked up from germline, CDR1 is LNHDA and CDR2 is SQIVND (reference sequence). V was clipped by 5 bases and J by 0 bases, with 11 bases between them. This CDR3 spans 14 amino acids. CDR3 loop: CASSSAGDSYEQYF. The part of the CDR3 DNA that was read is TGTGCCAGTAGTTCGGCAGGGGACTCCTACGAG.

This clone is labeled medium-sized based on frequency. Read data end 3 residues before the CDR3 end; the end is taken from the germline J gene. V is TRBV20-1 and J is TRBJ2-7; the D gene is possibly TRBD1 (5 bases). CDR3 length equals 13 residues. The V end lost 3 bases, the J end lost 2 bases, and 11 bases lay between the germline ends. In germline, CDR1 is DFQATT, CDR2 SNEGSKA (reference sequence). CDR3 DNA (partial): TGCAGTGCTAGGACAGTCCAAGCCTACGAG. Its translation: CSARTVQAYE. In full, the CDR3 is CSARTVQAYEQYF.

The CDR3 spells CASSSGKGRDEQFF. The CDR3 bases that were read are TGTGCCAGCAGCTCTGGAAAGGGGCGCGATGAG. The chain carries TRBV5-5 and TRBJ2-1, with D maybe TRBD1 (5 bases). The missing CDR3 end, 3 residues past where the read stops, is filled in from the germline J gene. The CDR3 has 14 amino acids. Trimming left V 3 bases short and J 8 bases short, with 15 bases between. Germline V gives CDR1 SGHKS, CDR2 YYEKEE (reference sequence).

Comment on this clone: Read coverage stops 3 residues before the CDR3 terminus; the germline J gene supplies the remainder. V and J are TRBV19 and TRBJ1-1; unclear D gene. CDR1 and CDR2 (germline): LNHDA, SQIVND (reference sequence). Between the trimmed V and J ends, which lost 4 bases and 2 bases, there was a span of 11 bases. The CDR3 loop spans 14 amino acids. The chain's CDR3 is CASSTPLTNTEAFF. The covered CDR3 bases are TGTGCCAGTAGTACGCCCCTTACAAACACTGAA.

Remarks on this clone: Read coverage stops 3 residues before the CDR3 terminus; the germline J gene supplies the remainder. The chain combines TRBV6-1 with TRBJ1-3; 9 bases map to TRBD1. V dropped 1 base and J dropped 3; count of bases not matched to a gene: 7. The CDR3 contains 17 residues. Germline V lookup: CDR1 MNHNS, CDR2 SASEGT. The CDR3 region is CASSEGSRDRVGNTIYF. The CDR3 bases that were read are TGTGCCAGCAGTGAAGGCAGCCGGGACAGGGTTGGAAACACC.

A word on this clone: The read is 3 residues too short to cover the CDR3 end, so that end is filled in from the germline J gene. This chain joins TRBV6-2 or TRBV6-3 and TRBJ2-2; no definite D call. Germline-derived CDR1 and CDR2 are MNHEY and SVGEGT. Trimming stripped 2 bases from V and 6 bases from J, with 10 bases between. CDR3 size: 14 residues. CDR3 amino acids: CASSYLLGPGELFF. The DNA read from the CDR3 is TGTGCCAGCAGTTACCTCCTTGGCCCCGGGGAG.

With regard to this clone: The DNA ends 3 residues before the CDR3 does, and the rest of the CDR3 is filled in from the germline J gene. This sequence joins TRBV5-4 and TRBJ2-1, with D uncertain. Between the trimmed V and J ends, which lost 4 bases and 1 base, there was a span of 12 bases. Germline CDR1 is SGHNT and CDR2 is YYREEE (reference sequence). The CDR3 is 15 residues long. Partial CDR3 DNA: TGTGCCAGCAGCCTGGGCGAGTTGTCCTACAATGAG. Its translation: CASSLGELSYNE. The full-length CDR3 reads as CASSLGELSYNEQFF.

Concerning this clone itself: The sequence runs out 3 residues before the end of the CDR3; the remainder is reconstructed from the germline J gene. This chain links TRBV5-6 with TRBJ1-1; tentative D call: TRBD1 (5 bases). V dropped 4 bases and J dropped 1 base, with 8 bases sitting between them. From germline, CDR1 is SGHDT and CDR2 YYEEEE. CDR3 length: 13 residues. The sequenced part of the CDR3 DNA is TGTGCCAGCAGCCACGACAGGAACACTGAA. It is translated as CASSHDRNTE. The entire CDR3 sequence reads CASSHDRNTEAFF.

Regarding this clone: The read terminates 3 residues before the CDR3 end, so the remaining end is supplied by the germline J gene. The V call is TRBV2, the J call TRBJ2-7; TRBD2 agrees at 11 bases. Germline V gives CDR1 SNHLY, CDR2 FYNNEI. This CDR3 has 16 amino acids. The junction had 10 bases not matched to a gene; V was cut back by 3 bases and J by 6 bases. The CDR3 sequence: CASSEIPGTSGAEQYF. Incomplete CDR3 DNA: TGTGCCAGCAGTGAGATACCCGGGACTAGCGGCGCCGAG. Full variable domain (remainder filled in from reference TRBV2 and TRBJ2-7): EPEVTQTPSHQVTQMGQEVILRCVPISNHLYFYWYRQILGQKVEFLVSFYNNEISEKSEIFDDQFSVERPDGSNFTLKIRSTKLEDSAMYFCASSEIPGTSGAEQYFGPGTRLTVT.

Comments on this clone: The CDR3 is cut off 3 residues early in the read; its end comes from the germline J gene. The chain has TRBV6-1 and TRBJ2-3; D not certain. With 3 bases removed from V and 2 bases from J, the gap between germline ends came to 9 bases. Per germline, CDR1 MNHNS and CDR2 SASEGT. This CDR3 region has 14 residues. The covered CDR3 bases are TGTGCCAGCAGTGATCTACCCAACACAGATACG. The encoded protein is CASSDLPNTDT. In full, the CDR3 reads CASSDLPNTDTQYF.

In the case of this clone: Sequencing ends 3 residues short of the CDR3 end; the germline J gene provides the rest. The chain employs TRBV7-9 and TRBJ2-5; D possibly corresponds to TRBD1 (5 bases). The V gene's germline CDR1 is SEHNR and CDR2 FQNEAQ (reference sequence). The V end was cut by 4 bases, the J end by 4 bases, with 10 bases between. The CDR3 sequence is 13 residues long. CDR3 amino acids: CASSYRPGETQYF. Partial CDR3 DNA: TGTGCCAGCAGCTACAGGCCTGGAGAGACC. The entire variable domain, with the rest obtained from reference TRBV7-9 and TRBJ2-5, is as follows: DTGVSQNPRHKITKRGQNVTFRCDPISEHNRLYWYRQTLGQGPEFLTYFQNEAQLEKSRLLSDRFSAERPKGSFSTLEIQRTEQGDSAMYLCASSYRPGETQYFGPGTRLLVL.

As concerns this clone: The CDR3 end falls 3 residues outside the read, so it is completed with the germline J gene. V usage is TRBV15 and J usage is TRBJ2-6; D not resolved. Trimming pared 2 bases from V and 3 bases from J, leaving 17 bases between. Looked up from germline, CDR1 is LNHNV and CDR2 is YYDKDF (reference sequence). This CDR3 contains 18 residues. CDR3 protein: CATSRRILIPGGANVLTF. The sequenced part of the CDR3 DNA is TGTGCCACCAGCAGACGAATTTTAATCCCGGGTGGGGCCAACGTC.

A note on this clone: Read data end 3 residues before the CDR3 end; the end is taken from the germline J gene. The genes are TRBV19 and TRBJ2-1; D may be TRBD2 (7 bases). The CDR3 has 17 amino acids. The germline CDR1 and CDR2 sequences are LNHDA and SQIVND (reference sequence). V lost 3 bases to trimming and J lost 0 bases, with 15 bases between them. CDR3 sequence reads: CASSMDSLAGSYNEQFF. Partial CDR3 DNA: TGTGCCAGTAGTATGGACAGTTTAGCGGGCTCCTACAATGAG.

Comments on this clone: The read terminates 3 residues ahead of where the CDR3 ends, so the germline J gene completes it. This rearrangement joins TRBV30 to TRBJ2-1, with 7 bases that match TRBD2. Trimming took 2 bases from V and 3 from J; bases not matched to a gene: 7. Germline V gene lookup returns CDR1 GTSNPN and CDR2 SVGIG (reference sequence). This CDR3 spans 15 amino acids. Incomplete CDR3 DNA: TGTGCCTGGAGTTTCAGGGCTAGCGGCTACAATGAG. Translated: CAWSFRASGYNE. In full, the CDR3 reads CAWSFRASGYNEQFF.

As concerns this clone: The sequenced fragment ends 3 residues before the CDR3 boundary, so the rest is inferred from the germline J gene. This chain joins TRBV29-1 and TRBJ2-1; tentative D call: TRBD2 (6 bases). CDR1 is SQVTM, CDR2 ANQGSEA, per germline. This CDR3 has 15 amino acids. The V end was cut by 0 bases, the J end by 7 bases, with 16 bases between. The CDR3 DNA, read in part, is TGCAGCGTTGAAGAGACTACTCCCCGGGGGAATGAG. This codes for CSVEETTPRGNE. The CDR3, in full, reads CSVEETTPRGNEQFF.

To note about this clone: Germline and junction disagree at one end, which may indicate a read error. The sequence runs out 3 residues before the end of the CDR3; the remainder is reconstructed from the germline J gene. V is TRBV4-2 and J is TRBJ2-1; 7 positions agree with TRBD2. CDR3 length: 16 amino acids. CDR1 and CDR2 (germline): LGHNA, YNFKEQ. The CDR3 DNA, read in part, is TGCGCCAGCAGCCAAGATAGCGGGCGTGGGGAGAATGAG. Translating it yields CASSQDSGRGENE. The entire CDR3 protein is CASSQDSGRGENEQFF.

Comments on this clone: The read stops 3 residues short of the end of the CDR3; the missing end is completed from the germline J gene. The V and J genes are TRBV20-1 and TRBJ1-5; the match to TRBD1 covers 7 bases. Germline CDR1 is DFQATT and CDR2 is SNEGSKA (reference sequence). The J segment lost 8 bases and the V segment lost 5 bases, leaving 12 bases of the junction unmatched. The CDR3 has 14 residues. The CDR3 sequence is CSAPTIDRAEPQHF. CDR3 DNA, as far as it was read: TGCAGTGCTCCTACCATTGACAGGGCGGAGCCC.

On this clone: The read is 3 residues too short to cover the CDR3 end, so that end is filled in from the germline J gene. The chain employs TRBV10-3 and TRBJ2-7; 9 nucleotides match TRBD1. CDR3 length: 13 amino acids. Germline CDR1 is ENHRY and CDR2 is SYGVKD. The junction had 3 bases not matched to a gene; V was cut back by 4 bases and J by 5 bases. The DNA read from the CDR3 is TGTGCCATCAGTGGGACAGGGGCCCACGAG. Its protein product is CAISGTGAHE. The entire CDR3 protein is CAISGTGAHEQYF.

A note on this clone: From the germline J gene comes the end of the CDR3, since the read stops 3 residues before it. The genes are TRBV20-1 and TRBJ2-1; 12 bases align to TRBD1. In germline, CDR1 is DFQATT, CDR2 SNEGSKA (reference sequence). The CDR3 has 13 residues. V trimming: 6 bases; J trimming: 8 bases; junction bases outside the gene matches: 5. The CDR3 is CSAPGQGADEQFF. CDR3 DNA, as far as it was read: TGCAGTGCCCCGGGACAGGGGGCTGATGAG.